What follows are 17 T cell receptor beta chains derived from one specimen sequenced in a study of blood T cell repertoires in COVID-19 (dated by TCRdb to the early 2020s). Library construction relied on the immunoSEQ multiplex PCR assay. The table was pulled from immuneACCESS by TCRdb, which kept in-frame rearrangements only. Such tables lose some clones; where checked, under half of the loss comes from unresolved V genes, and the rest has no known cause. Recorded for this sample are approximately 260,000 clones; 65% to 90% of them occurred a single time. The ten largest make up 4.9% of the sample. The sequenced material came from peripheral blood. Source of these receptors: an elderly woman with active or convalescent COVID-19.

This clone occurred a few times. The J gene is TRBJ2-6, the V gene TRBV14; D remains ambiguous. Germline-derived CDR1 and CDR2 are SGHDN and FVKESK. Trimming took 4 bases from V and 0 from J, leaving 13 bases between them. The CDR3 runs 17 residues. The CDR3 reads CASSRPTKYSGANVLTF. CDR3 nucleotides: TGTGCCAGCAGCCGGCCCACCAAATACTCTGGGGCCAACGTCCTGACTTTC. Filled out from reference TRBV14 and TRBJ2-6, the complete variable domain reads EAGVTQFPSHSVIEKGQTVTLRCDPISGHDNLYWYRRVMGKEIKFLLHFVKESKQDESGMPNNRFLAERTGGTYSTLKVQPAELEDSGVYFCASSRPTKYSGANVLTFGAGSRLTVL.

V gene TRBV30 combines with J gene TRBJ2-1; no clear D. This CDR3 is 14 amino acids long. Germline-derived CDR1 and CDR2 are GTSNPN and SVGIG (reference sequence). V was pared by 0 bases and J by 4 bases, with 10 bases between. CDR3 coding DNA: TGTGCCTGGAGTGTAACGGGTCTGTACAATGAGCAGTTCTTC. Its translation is CAWSVTGLYNEQFF.

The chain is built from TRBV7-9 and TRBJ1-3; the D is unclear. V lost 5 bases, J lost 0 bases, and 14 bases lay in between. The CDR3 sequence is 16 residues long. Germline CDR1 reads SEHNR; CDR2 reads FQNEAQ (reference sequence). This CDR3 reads CASSPRGNPSGNTIYF. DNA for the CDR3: TGTGCCAGCAGCCCCCGAGGGAACCCCTCTGGAAACACCATATATTTT. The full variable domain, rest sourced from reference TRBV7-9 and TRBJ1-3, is DTGVSQNPRHKITKRGQNVTFRCDPISEHNRLYWYRQTLGQGPEFLTYFQNEAQLEKSRLLSDRFSAERPKGSFSTLEIQRTEQGDSAMYLCASSPRGNPSGNTIYFGEGSWLTVV.

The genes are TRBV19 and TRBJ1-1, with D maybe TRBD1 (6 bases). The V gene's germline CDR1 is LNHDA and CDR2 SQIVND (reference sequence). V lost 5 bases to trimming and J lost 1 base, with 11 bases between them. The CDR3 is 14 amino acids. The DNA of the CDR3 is TGTGCCAGTAGTTTTACAGGGACGAACACTGAAGCTTTCTTT. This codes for CASSFTGTNTEAFF.

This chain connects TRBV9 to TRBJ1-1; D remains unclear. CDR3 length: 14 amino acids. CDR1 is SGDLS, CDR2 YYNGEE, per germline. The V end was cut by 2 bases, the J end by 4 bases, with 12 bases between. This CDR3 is CASSVSSGLTEAFF. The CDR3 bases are TGTGCCAGCAGCGTTTCATCAGGACTCACTGAAGCTTTCTTT.

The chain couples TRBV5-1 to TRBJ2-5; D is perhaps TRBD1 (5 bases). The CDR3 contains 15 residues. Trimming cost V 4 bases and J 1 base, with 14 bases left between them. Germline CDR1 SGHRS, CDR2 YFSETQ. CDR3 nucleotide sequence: TGCGCCAGCAGCCTGGTGGGGCAAATCCAAGAGACCCAGTACTTC. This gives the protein CASSLVGQIQETQYF. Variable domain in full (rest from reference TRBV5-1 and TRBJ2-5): KAGVTQTPRYLIKTRGQQVTLSCSPISGHRSVSWYQQTPGQGLQFLFEYFSETQRNKGNFPGRFSGRQFSNSRSEMNVSTLELGDSALYLCASSLVGQIQETQYFGPGTRLLVL.

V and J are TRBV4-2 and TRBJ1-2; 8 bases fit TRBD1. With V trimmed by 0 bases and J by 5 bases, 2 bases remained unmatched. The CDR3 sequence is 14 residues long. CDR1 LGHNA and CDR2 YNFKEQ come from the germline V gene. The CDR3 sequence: CASSQETGGYGYTF. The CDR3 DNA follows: TGTGCCAGCAGCCAAGAAACAGGGGGATATGGCTACACCTTC.

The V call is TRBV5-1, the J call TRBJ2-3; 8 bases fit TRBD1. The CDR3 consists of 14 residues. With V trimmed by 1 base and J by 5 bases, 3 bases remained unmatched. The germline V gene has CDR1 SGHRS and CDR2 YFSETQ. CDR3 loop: CASSLPGGEDTQYF. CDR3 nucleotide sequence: TGCGCCAGCAGCTTGCCAGGGGGCGAAGATACGCAGTATTTT.

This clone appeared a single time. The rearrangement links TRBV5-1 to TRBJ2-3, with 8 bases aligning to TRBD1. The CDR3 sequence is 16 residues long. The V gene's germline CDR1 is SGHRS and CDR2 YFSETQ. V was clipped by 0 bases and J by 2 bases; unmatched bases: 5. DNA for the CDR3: TGCGCCAGCAGCTTGGGGGGACAGGCCCCCACAGATACGCAGTATTTT. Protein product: CASSLGGQAPTDTQYF.

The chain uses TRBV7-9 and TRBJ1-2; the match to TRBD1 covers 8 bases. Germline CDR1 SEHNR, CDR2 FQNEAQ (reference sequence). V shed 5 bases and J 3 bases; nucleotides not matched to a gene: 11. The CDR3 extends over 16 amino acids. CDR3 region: CASSQSRTGRDYGYTF. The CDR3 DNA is TGTGCCAGCAGCCAATCAAGGACAGGGAGGGACTATGGCTACACCTTC.

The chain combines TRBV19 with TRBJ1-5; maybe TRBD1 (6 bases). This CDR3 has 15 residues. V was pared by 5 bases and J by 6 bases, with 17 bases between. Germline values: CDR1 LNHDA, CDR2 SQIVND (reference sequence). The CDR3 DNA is TGTGCCAGTAGTCCTCTCGACAGGCTCGGTCAGCCCCAGCATTTT. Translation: CASSPLDRLGQPQHF.

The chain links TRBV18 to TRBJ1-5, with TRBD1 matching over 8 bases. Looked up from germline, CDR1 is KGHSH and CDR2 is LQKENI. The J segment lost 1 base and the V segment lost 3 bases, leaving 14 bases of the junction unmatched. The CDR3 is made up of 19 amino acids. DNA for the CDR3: TGTGCCAGCTCACCCTTTGTCAGGGGGCGGCCTCGGAGCAATCAGCCCCAGCATTTT. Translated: CASSPFVRGRPRSNQPQHF.

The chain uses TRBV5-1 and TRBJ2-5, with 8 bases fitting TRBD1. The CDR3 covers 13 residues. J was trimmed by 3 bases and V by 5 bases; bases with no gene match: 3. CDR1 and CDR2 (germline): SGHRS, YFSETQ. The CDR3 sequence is CASRGTGEETQYF. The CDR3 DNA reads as TGCGCCAGCAGAGGGACAGGTGAAGAGACCCAGTACTTC.

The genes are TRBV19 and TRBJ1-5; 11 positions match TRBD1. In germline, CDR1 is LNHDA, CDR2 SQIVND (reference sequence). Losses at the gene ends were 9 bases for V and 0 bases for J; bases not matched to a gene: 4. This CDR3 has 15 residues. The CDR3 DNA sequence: TGTGCCAGCATAGGACAGGGGGCTAGCAATCAGCCCCAGCATTTT. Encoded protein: CASIGQGASNQPQHF.

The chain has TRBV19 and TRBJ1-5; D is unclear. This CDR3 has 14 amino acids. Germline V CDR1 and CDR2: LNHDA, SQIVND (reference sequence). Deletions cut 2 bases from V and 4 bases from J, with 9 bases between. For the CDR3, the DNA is TGTGCCAGTAGTATATTCTCCAGAAATCAGCCCCAGCATTTT. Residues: CASSIFSRNQPQHF.

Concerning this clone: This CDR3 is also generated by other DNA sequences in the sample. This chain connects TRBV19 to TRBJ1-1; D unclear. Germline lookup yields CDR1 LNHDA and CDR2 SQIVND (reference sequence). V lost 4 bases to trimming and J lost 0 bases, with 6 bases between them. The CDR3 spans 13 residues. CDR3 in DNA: TGTGCCAGTAGTAGTCAGATGAACACTGAAGCTTTCTTT. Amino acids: CASSSQMNTEAFF.

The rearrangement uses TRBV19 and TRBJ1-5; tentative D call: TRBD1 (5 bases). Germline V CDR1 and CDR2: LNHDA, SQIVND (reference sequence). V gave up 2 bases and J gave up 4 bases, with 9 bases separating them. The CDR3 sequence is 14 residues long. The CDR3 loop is CASSITRANQPQHF. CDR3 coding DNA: TGTGCCAGTAGTATAACCAGGGCGAATCAGCCCCAGCATTTT.